The 27 T cell receptor beta chains reported below all come from one sample, sequenced in a study of vaccination effects on CD4 cells after COVID-19. Antigens for these TCRs are unknown. CD4+ T cells specific for antigen were expanded with viral peptide pools by the ViraFEST assay before sequencing. Culturing for around eleven days preceded CD4+ T cell isolation. It was two doses of either the BNT162b2 or mRNA-1273 vaccine that participants received. The repertoire was sequenced with immunoSEQ multiplex PCR; TCRdb's copy has only in-frame clones and lacks some. This sample carries tens of thousands of clones, nearly 80% of them seen once, and the ten largest clones take around 6.9%. This sample comprised CD4+ T cells from PBMCs cultured with SARS-CoV-2 spike peptides, obtained after COVID-19 vaccination. Receptors were obtained from a human donor who received a COVID-19 vaccine. Some clones in this sample may be carry-over from other donors' samples.

This clone was seen only a few times. This sequence joins TRBV9 and TRBJ1-1; D is undetermined. The germline V gene encodes CDR1 SGDLS and CDR2 YYNGEE. The V end lost 4 bases, the J end lost 3 bases, and 16 bases lay between the germline ends. The CDR3 totals 15 residues. DNA for the CDR3: TGTGCCAGCAGCCCCCATGTCGGAGGGTACACTGAAGCTTTCTTT. As protein: CASSPHVGGYTEAFF.

This clone occurred a few times. This chain uses TRBV27 with TRBJ1-1, with D unresolved. V dropped 6 bases and J dropped 1 base, with 6 bases sitting between them. This CDR3 region has 12 residues. Germline assignment: CDR1 MNHEY and CDR2 SMNVEV (reference sequence). Here the CDR3 DNA reads TGTGCCAGCAGGGGTAAGAACACTGAAGCTTTCTTT. Residues: CASRGKNTEAFF.

The rearrangement links TRBV12-5 to TRBJ1-5, with 9 bases aligning to TRBD1. Germline V gene sequence: CDR1 LGHNT, CDR2 FRNRAP. This CDR3 spans 13 amino acids. The junction had 3 bases not matched to a gene; V was cut back by 7 bases and J by 5 bases. The CDR3 DNA sequence: TGTGCTAGTGCCAGGACAGGGGATCAGCCCCAGCATTTT. Protein: CASARTGDQPQHF.

The chain links TRBV7-2 to TRBJ1-6; 10 bases agree with TRBD1. The length of the CDR3 is 15 residues. The V gene end was trimmed by 4 bases and the J gene end by 7 bases; junction bases not matched to a gene: 4. Germline V lookup: CDR1 SGHTA, CDR2 FQGNSA. The DNA for the CDR3 is TGTGCCAGCAGCTGGTCGGGACAGGGGAATTCACCCCTCCACTTT. Its protein is CASSWSGQGNSPLHF.

The chain is built from TRBV4-1 and TRBJ2-2; D might be TRBD2 (5 bases). CDR3 size: 15 residues. Trimming left V 4 bases short and J 0 bases short, with 9 bases between. Germline values: CDR1 MGHRA, CDR2 YSYEKL. The CDR3 spells CASSLAGTNTGELFF. Written as DNA, the CDR3 is TGCGCCAGCAGCCTCGCGGGTACGAACACCGGGGAGCTGTTTTTT.

V usage is TRBV7-2 and J usage is TRBJ1-2; D gene uncertain. The V end lost 5 bases, the J end lost 6 bases, and 4 bases lay between the germline ends. In germline, CDR1 is SGHTA, CDR2 FQGNSA. The CDR3 consists of 10 residues. The CDR3 reads CASSRDGYTF. The CDR3, as DNA: TGTGCCAGCAGCCGAGATGGCTACACCTTC.

The V call is TRBV12-5, the J call TRBJ1-5; D ambiguous. This CDR3 contains 13 residues. Germline assignment: CDR1 LGHNT and CDR2 FRNRAP. Trimming cost V 6 bases and J 1 base, with 7 bases left between them. The CDR3 protein is CASGLQSNQPQHF. Written as DNA, the CDR3 is TGTGCTAGTGGGCTACAGAGCAATCAGCCCCAGCATTTT.

V is TRBV30 and J is TRBJ1-2; D not certain. Trimming removed 7 bases from V and 2 bases from J, with 8 bases in between. CDR3 size: 11 residues. CDR1 is GTSNPN, CDR2 SVGIG, per germline (reference sequence). CDR3 protein: CAYSMNYGYTF. The CDR3 DNA is TGTGCCTACTCAATGAACTATGGCTACACCTTC.

The chain has TRBV5-4 and TRBJ2-5; tentative D call: TRBD1 (6 bases). Per germline, CDR1 SGHNT and CDR2 YYREEE (reference sequence). The CDR3 consists of 15 residues. With 3 bases removed from V and 5 bases from J, the gap between germline ends came to 17 bases. The CDR3 sequence is CASSSFGTSSETQYF. The CDR3 DNA sequence: TGTGCCAGCAGCTCCTTCGGGACATCTTCGGAGACCCAGTACTTC.

The CDR3 bases are TGTGCCAGCATGACTAGCGGGGGGTACGCAGAGACCCAGTACTTC. Translated, it gives CASMTSGGYAETQYF. The gene calls are TRBV2 and TRBJ2-5; 13 nucleotides line up with TRBD2. Germline assignment: CDR1 SNHLY and CDR2 FYNNEI. This CDR3 region has 15 residues. With V trimmed by 7 bases and J by 4 bases, 6 bases remained unmatched. Filled out from reference TRBV2 and TRBJ2-5, the complete variable domain reads EPEVTQTPSHQVTQMGQEVILRCVPISNHLYFYWYRQILGQKVEFLVSFYNNEISEKSEIFDDQFSVERPDGSNFTLKIRSTKLEDSAMYFCASMTSGGYAETQYFGPGTRLLVL.

This chain joins TRBV7-3 and TRBJ2-5; 12 positions match TRBD1. This CDR3 is 17 amino acids long. V gave up 0 bases and J gave up 4 bases; unmatched junction bases: 6. Germline V CDR1 and CDR2: SGHTA, FQGTGA. The CDR3, as DNA: TGTGCCAGCAGCTTAACGGGACAGGGGGCTCGTGGAGAGACCCAGTACTTC. This translates into CASSLTGQGARGETQYF.

The chain is built from TRBV4-1 and TRBJ2-6; D call uncertain. The CDR3 is 17 residues long. Germline V gene data show CDR1 as MGHRA and CDR2 as YSYEKL. V was cut by 1 base and J by 0 bases, with 10 bases left in between. Written as DNA, the CDR3 is TGCGCCAGCAGCCAAGCGGTGGCAGGCTCTGGGGCCAACGTCCTGACTTTC. Translating it yields CASSQAVAGSGANVLTF.

The CDR3 region is CASSRPADSMNTEAFF. CDR3 nucleotide sequence: TGTGCCAGTAGTAGGCCCGCCGACAGCATGAACACTGAAGCTTTCTTT. The rearrangement uses TRBV19 and TRBJ1-1; D possibly corresponds to TRBD1 (5 bases). CDR1 and CDR2 from the germline V gene are LNHDA and SQIVND (reference sequence). This CDR3 comprises 16 residues. V was shortened by 4 bases and J by 0 bases, with 15 bases between the two germline ends. Variable domain in full (rest from reference TRBV19 and TRBJ1-1): DGGITQSPKYLFRKEGQNVTLSCEQNLNHDAMYWYRQDPGQGLRLIYYSQIVNDFQKGDIAEGYSVSREKKESFPLTVTSAQKNPTAFYLCASSRPADSMNTEAFFGQGTRLTVV.

The J gene is TRBJ1-2, the V gene TRBV9; possible D gene TRBD1, 5 bases. Trimming pared 2 bases from V and 2 bases from J, leaving 16 bases between. Germline CDR1 is SGDLS and CDR2 is YYNGEE. The CDR3 consists of 16 residues. Written as DNA, the CDR3 is TGTGCCAGCAGCGTCCTCCCCGGGACTGGGAACTATGGCTACACCTTC. Protein product: CASSVLPGTGNYGYTF.

This clone showed up just once. The chain joins TRBV6-6 to TRBJ1-1; no firm D call. Germline V gene data show CDR1 as MNHNY and CDR2 as SVGAGI (reference sequence). The CDR3 has 14 amino acids. The V and J ends lost 1 base and 6 bases respectively, with 12 bases between them. The CDR3 DNA follows: TGTGCCAGCAGTTACTTCGGGTCCTCGGCTGAAGCTTTCTTT. Amino acid sequence: CASSYFGSSAEAFF.

V usage is TRBV24-1 and J usage is TRBJ1-2; 7 bases line up with TRBD1. This CDR3 region has 14 residues. CDR1 is KGHDR and CDR2 is SFDVKD in the germline V gene. The V gene end was trimmed by 0 bases and the J gene end by 3 bases; junction bases not matched to a gene: 0. Here the CDR3 reads CATSDLGTDYGYTF. The CDR3, as DNA: TGTGCCACCAGTGATTTGGGGACAGACTATGGCTACACCTTC.

The chain carries TRBV3-1 (or the pseudogene TRBV3-2) and TRBJ1-1; no clear D. The germline V and J ends were trimmed by 4 bases and 1 base, with 16 bases remaining between them. This CDR3 spans 16 amino acids. The germline CDR1 and CDR2 sequences are LGHDT and YNNKEL (reference sequence). The CDR3, as DNA: TGTGCCAGCAGCCTCCAAAGATGGAGGGCGAACACTGAAGCTTTCTTT. This sequence encodes CASSLQRWRANTEAFF.

The rearrangement uses TRBV2 and TRBJ2-3; possibly TRBD2 for D (6 bases). Germline lookup yields CDR1 SNHLY and CDR2 FYNNEI. This CDR3 comprises 15 residues. Trimming removed 1 base at V and 2 bases at J, with 10 bases between. For the CDR3, the DNA is TGTGCCAGCAGTGAAGGCGGGGCAAACACAGATACGCAGTATTTT. Translated: CASSEGGANTDTQYF.

The rearrangement joins TRBV5-1 to TRBJ2-1, with 9 bases fitting TRBD2. CDR1 is SGHRS and CDR2 is YFSETQ in the germline V gene. CDR3 length equals 15 residues. Germline trimming cut 1 base from V and 7 bases from J; bases unmatched to any gene: 6. Written as DNA, the CDR3 is TGCGCCAGCAGCTTGAGAAGCGGGGGGCAGAATGAGCAGTTCTTC. It specifies CASSLRSGGQNEQFF.

The chain uses TRBV7-3 and TRBJ2-2; TRBD1 agrees at 9 bases. V was clipped by 1 base and J by 7 bases; unmatched bases: 4. CDR1 SGHTA and CDR2 FQGTGA come from the germline V gene. The CDR3 has 15 residues. The CDR3 is CASSLNRGLGGELFF. CDR3 bases: TGTGCCAGCAGCTTAAACAGGGGGCTCGGCGGGGAGCTGTTTTTT. Variable domain in full (rest from reference TRBV7-3 and TRBJ2-2): GAGVSQTPSNKVTEKGKYVELRCDPISGHTALYWYRQSLGQGPEFLIYFQGTGAADDSGLPNDRFFAVRPEGSVSTLKIQRTERGDSAVYLCASSLNRGLGGELFFGEGSRLTVL.

This clone was seen more than once but under ten times. The chain uses TRBV6-5 and TRBJ1-1; 8 bases map to TRBD1. Per germline, CDR1 MNHEY and CDR2 SVGAGI. V was pared by 2 bases and J by 1 base, with 6 bases of the junction left unmatched. The length of the CDR3 is 16 residues. Here the CDR3 DNA reads TGTGCCAGCAGTTACACAGGACAGGGAAGGAACACTGAAGCTTTCTTT. Encoded protein: CASSYTGQGRNTEAFF.

J is TRBJ2-5 and V is TRBV10-3; 8 bases are a match to TRBD2. J gave up 5 bases and V 9 bases, and 8 bases lay outside the gene matches. CDR3 size: 13 residues. From germline, CDR1 is ENHRY and CDR2 SYGVKD. This chain's CDR3 is CAMSGGAEETQYF. DNA for the CDR3: TGTGCCATGTCGGGGGGGGCTGAGGAGACCCAGTACTTC.

The chain combines TRBV18 with TRBJ2-1; no definite D call. Germline V gene data show CDR1 as KGHSH and CDR2 as LQKENI. CDR3 length: 14 residues. Trimming took 3 bases from V and 9 from J, leaving 15 bases between them. CDR3 nucleotides: TGTGCCAGCTCACCCCAGAACAATGTAGGTGAGCAGTTCTTC. It translates to CASSPQNNVGEQFF.

The J gene is TRBJ2-3, the V gene TRBV5-1; 7 nucleotides match TRBD2. The V gene's germline CDR1 is SGHRS and CDR2 YFSETQ. CDR3 length equals 15 residues. V lost 4 bases to trimming and J lost 1 base; unmatched junction nucleotides: 6. The CDR3 DNA reads as TGCGCCAGCAGCCACAGCGGGGCCCGCACAGATACGCAGTATTTT. Translating it yields CASSHSGARTDTQYF. The whole variable domain, remainder taken from reference TRBV5-1 and TRBJ2-3, is KAGVTQTPRYLIKTRGQQVTLSCSPISGHRSVSWYQQTPGQGLQFLFEYFSETQRNKGNFPGRFSGRQFSNSRSEMNVSTLELGDSALYLCASSHSGARTDTQYFGPGTRLTVL.

The chain uses TRBV5-1 and TRBJ2-3; D may correspond to TRBD1 or TRBD2 (6 bases each). CDR3 length: 16 residues. Germline lookup yields CDR1 SGHRS and CDR2 YFSETQ. V was clipped by 3 bases and J by 7 bases, with 21 bases between them. CDR3 sequence reads: CASSSRTAPGVNTQYF. CDR3 nucleotides: TGCGCCAGCAGCTCCAGGACAGCCCCGGGGGTGAATACGCAGTATTTT.

The chain uses TRBV7-9 and TRBJ1-2, with D hard to call. The CDR3 covers 14 residues. Germline CDR1 is SEHNR and CDR2 is FQNEAQ (reference sequence). Trimming stripped 1 base from V and 4 bases from J, with 10 bases between. The DNA for the CDR3 is TGTGCCAGCAGCTTAGGGCACAGCTCCTATGGCTACACCTTC. Translating gives CASSLGHSSYGYTF.

The DNA of the CDR3 is TGTGCCAGCAGTGAATCGGCAGCTGATAACTATGGCTACACCTTC. It yields the protein CASSESAADNYGYTF. The rearrangement uses TRBV6-4 and TRBJ1-2; D ambiguous. Germline V CDR1 and CDR2: MRHNA, SNTAGT. V was clipped by 3 bases and J by 1 base, with 12 bases between them. This CDR3 region has 15 residues.